These 5 T cell receptor beta chains came from one sample sequenced in a study of CD8+ T cells in alopecia areata. RNA was extracted and reverse transcribed into cDNA as the sequencing template. The assay was immunoSEQ multiplex PCR, and TCRdb's table has in-frame clones only and misses some. This set yields over 250,000 clones and no singletons; the top ten hold roughly 1.2%. Sorting relied on CD4, CD8alpha, NKG2D, NKG2ACE and other markers applied to pooled cutaneous lymph node cells. Specimen: CD4+ T cells sorted from a lymph node. The source of these receptors is a C3H/HeJ mouse with alopecia areata. MHC haplotype: H2-k.

This clone came up a few times. These gene names are mouse names. With the read ending 4 residues before the CDR3 end, the germline J gene is used to fill in that end. The chain recombines TRBV13-2 with TRBJ2-5; D may be TRBD2 (7 bases). V lost 0 bases to trimming and J lost 3 bases, with 17 bases between them. In germline, CDR1 is NNHNN, CDR2 SYGAGS (reference sequence). CDR3 size: 17 residues. The DNA read from the CDR3 is TGTGCCAGCGGTGATGCTGGTTGGGGGGCGACTCAAGAC. Translating gives CASGDAGWGATQD. The full-length CDR3 reads as CASGDAGWGATQDTQYF.

There are a few counts of this clone. Each gene name is a mouse one. CDR3 amino acids: CASSDLRGDNQDTQYF. The covered CDR3 bases are TGTGCCAGCAGTGATCTCAGGGGGGATAACCAAGAC. The chain joins TRBV13-1 to TRBJ2-5; D might be TRBD1 (7 bases). The read ends 4 residues early relative to the CDR3; the germline J gene fills the gap. Trimming shortened V by 1 base and J by 0 bases, and 12 bases separated the two germline ends. Germline assignment: CDR1 NSHNY and CDR2 SYGAGN. The CDR3 loop spans 16 amino acids.

About this clone: Gene names refer to mouse genes. From the germline J gene comes the end of the CDR3, since the read stops 4 residues before it. V and J are TRBV19 and TRBJ2-7; maybe TRBD2 (7 bases). The CDR3 runs to 13 residues. CDR1 is FNHDT, CDR2 SITEND, per germline (reference sequence). The CDR3 protein is CASTLLGAYEQYF. CDR3 DNA, as far as it was read: TGTGCCAGCACCCTCCTGGGGGCTTAT.

This clone occurred a few times. Gene names follow the mouse nomenclature. The CDR3 end falls 3 residues outside the read, so it is completed with the germline J gene. V and J are TRBV1 and TRBJ1-6; D perhaps matches TRBD1 (5 bases). TRBJ1-6 is an ORF, and what it does is uncertain. Germline CDR1 is NSQYPW and CDR2 is LRSPGD (reference sequence). V shed 3 bases and J shed 2 bases, with 8 bases lying between them. The CDR3 loop spans 15 amino acids. The DNA read from the CDR3 is TGCACCTGCAGTGCGGGGGGGACCTATAATTCGCCC. Protein sequence: CTCSAGGTYNSP. In full, the CDR3 is CTCSAGGTYNSPLYF.

Worth noting for this clone: Gene names denote mouse genes. The read finishes 4 residues shy of the CDR3 end, and the germline J gene is used to complete it. Other DNA sequences in this specimen translate into the identical CDR3. This sequence joins TRBV13-1 and TRBJ2-5; 7 bases line up with TRBD1. CDR3 length equals 13 residues. The germline gives CDR1 NSHNY, CDR2 SYGAGN. The CDR3 loop is CASSEGQKDTQYF. The covered CDR3 bases are TGTGCCAGCAGTGAGGGACAGAAAGAC.